These 29 T cell receptor beta chains came from one sample sequenced in a study of shared clonotypes between healthy human individuals. Generated by immunoSEQ multiplex PCR, the TCRdb table keeps only in-frame clones and is missing some. The sample lists 2,100,000 or so clones; under 97% were seen once. The sample consisted of naive CD4+ T cells sorted from blood. Subset here: CD45RA+ positively selected. The origin of the receptors is a man younger than 35 in good health.

CDR3: CASSLSSGGAETQYF. In DNA form, the CDR3 reads TGCGCCAGCAGCTTGTCTAGCGGGGGAGCGGAGACCCAGTACTTC. V usage is TRBV5-1 and J usage is TRBJ2-5; TRBD2 aligns across 10 bases. This CDR3 comprises 15 residues. V gave up 1 base and J gave up 5 bases; unmatched junction bases: 5. Per the germline V gene, CDR1 is SGHRS and CDR2 is YFSETQ.

The V gene is TRBV19, the J gene TRBJ1-5; a possible D gene is TRBD1 (5 bases). Trimming pared 1 base from V and 2 bases from J, leaving 9 bases between. The CDR3 contains 15 residues. CDR1 and CDR2 (germline): LNHDA, SQIVND (reference sequence). In nucleotides, the CDR3 is TGTGCCAGTAGTATAGGACAGCGCGGCAATCAGCCCCAGCATTTT. This codes for CASSIGQRGNQPQHF.

This chain uses TRBV7-2 with TRBJ2-1; 8 positions match TRBD1. The trim removed 3 bases at V and 7 bases at J, leaving 5 bases unmatched. The CDR3 has 14 amino acids. Germline-derived CDR1 and CDR2 are SGHTA and FQGNSA. In DNA, the CDR3 is TGTGCCAGCAGCTTCGGACAGGGTAGTAATGAGCAGTTCTTC. It encodes CASSFGQGSNEQFF. The full variable domain, in which reference TRBV7-2 and TRBJ2-1 provide the parts outside the CDR3, is GAGVSQSPSNKVTEKGKDVELRCDPISGHTALYWYRQSLGQGLEFLIYFQGNSAPDKSGLPSDRFSAERTGGSVSTLTIQRTQQEDSAVYLCASSFGQGSNEQFFGPGTRLTVL.

The chain uses TRBV7-9 and TRBJ2-6; the match to TRBD1 covers 7 bases. V was pared by 1 base and J by 1 base, with 7 bases of the junction left unmatched. Germline values: CDR1 SEHNR, CDR2 FQNEAQ (reference sequence). The CDR3 totals 18 residues. The CDR3 loop reads CASSLVQGPLSGANVLTF. CDR3 nucleotides: TGTGCCAGCAGCTTAGTACAGGGGCCGTTGTCTGGGGCCAACGTCCTGACTTTC. The variable domain in full, with the rest retrieved from reference TRBV7-9 and TRBJ2-6, is DTGVSQNPRHKITKRGQNVTFRCDPISEHNRLYWYRQTLGQGPEFLTYFQNEAQLEKSRLLSDRFSAERPKGSFSTLEIQRTEQGDSAMYLCASSLVQGPLSGANVLTFGAGSRLTVL.

The chain joins TRBV5-1 to TRBJ1-5, with TRBD1 matching 8 bases. The CDR3 spans 16 residues. The junction had 7 bases not matched to a gene; V was cut back by 0 bases and J by 5 bases. Germline V lookup: CDR1 SGHRS, CDR2 YFSETQ. The CDR3 sequence is CASSLGDGRGHQPQHF. In nucleotides, the CDR3 is TGCGCCAGCAGCTTGGGTGATGGCAGGGGGCATCAGCCCCAGCATTTT. Looking up the rest from reference TRBV5-1 and TRBJ1-5 gives the full variable domain: KAGVTQTPRYLIKTRGQQVTLSCSPISGHRSVSWYQQTPGQGLQFLFEYFSETQRNKGNFPGRFSGRQFSNSRSEMNVSTLELGDSALYLCASSLGDGRGHQPQHFGDGTRLSIL.

The sample holds one count of this clone. This chain links TRBV7-9 with TRBJ2-7; no clear D. Per germline, CDR1 SEHNR and CDR2 FQNEAQ (reference sequence). The ends were cut back, 4 bases at V and 4 bases at J, with 11 bases in the middle. This CDR3 comprises 13 residues. CDR3 nucleotides: TGTGCCAGCAGCTCCAGCGACCAATACGAGCAGTACTTC. It yields the protein CASSSSDQYEQYF.

This clone has only one observation. The same CDR3 also results from other DNA sequences found in this sample. CDR3: CSALKGNEQFF. For the CDR3, the DNA is TGCAGTGCTCTTAAGGGAAATGAGCAGTTCTTC. The chain couples TRBV20-1 to TRBJ2-1; D unclear. CDR1 and CDR2 from the germline V gene are DFQATT and SNEGSKA (reference sequence). The CDR3 has 11 amino acids. The V gene lost 5 bases and the J gene lost 7 bases, with 9 bases spanning the gap.

The chain employs TRBV9 and TRBJ1-2, with D possibly being TRBD1 (5 bases). The CDR3 totals 14 residues. Germline V gene lookup returns CDR1 SGDLS and CDR2 YYNGEE. Trimming removed 0 bases from V and 5 bases from J, with 11 bases in between. CDR3 bases: TGTGCCAGCAGCGTAGCGGACACACTTTATGGCTACACCTTC. Translation gives CASSVADTLYGYTF.

V is TRBV14 and J is TRBJ2-3; TRBD2 matches 9 bases. The length of the CDR3 is 16 residues. The trim removed 0 bases at V and 1 base at J, leaving 2 bases unmatched. The germline gives CDR1 SGHDN, CDR2 FVKESK. The CDR3: CASSQEPSGGTDTQYF. CDR3 DNA sequence: TGTGCCAGCAGCCAAGAACCTAGCGGGGGCACAGATACGCAGTATTTT.

This chain uses TRBV11-1 with TRBJ2-7; D remains unclear. The CDR3 spans 16 residues. Per the germline V gene, CDR1 is SGHAT and CDR2 is FQDESV (reference sequence). V was pared by 5 bases and J by 0 bases, with 17 bases between. The CDR3 protein is CASSLTRWESSYEQYF. The CDR3 coding sequence is TGTGCCAGCAGCCTGACCCGGTGGGAAAGCTCCTACGAGCAGTACTTC.

This chain links TRBV6-5 with TRBJ2-7, with D unclear. This CDR3 comprises 15 residues. With 0 bases removed from V and 3 bases from J, the gap between germline ends came to 12 bases. In germline, CDR1 is MNHEY, CDR2 SVGAGI. CDR3 sequence reads: CASSYSPGNNYEQYF. The CDR3 DNA reads TGTGCCAGCAGTTACTCGCCAGGCAACAACTACGAGCAGTACTTC.

With respect to this clone: This CDR3 is also generated by other DNA sequences in the sample. The chain uses TRBV18 and TRBJ1-2; D is unclear. Germline CDR1 KGHSH, CDR2 LQKENI. The CDR3 has 14 amino acids. Trimming shortened V by 2 bases and J by 1 base, and 8 bases separated the two germline ends. CDR3 sequence: CASSPSEGNYGYTF. CDR3 DNA: TGTGCCAGCTCACCATCCGAGGGTAACTATGGCTACACCTTC.

This sequence joins TRBV5-1 and TRBJ2-7, with D unclear. CDR1 is SGHRS, CDR2 YFSETQ, per germline. The CDR3 covers 12 residues. The V end was cut by 2 bases, the J end by 4 bases, with 7 bases between. CDR3 residues: CASSLNWYEQYF. In nucleotides, the CDR3 is TGCGCCAGCAGCTTAAACTGGTACGAGCAGTACTTC.

The J gene is TRBJ2-1, the V gene TRBV6-5; 9 bases match TRBD1. The CDR3 runs 15 residues. The germline V gene encodes CDR1 MNHEY and CDR2 SVGAGI. V was clipped by 5 bases and J by 4 bases; unmatched bases: 6. CDR3 DNA sequence: TGTGCCAGCAGTCCCCGACAGGGGGTATACAATGAGCAGTTCTTC. Protein: CASSPRQGVYNEQFF.

This chain joins TRBV5-6 and TRBJ1-6; possible D gene TRBD1, 5 bases. V was cut by 0 bases and J by 11 bases, with 15 bases left in between. Per germline, CDR1 SGHDT and CDR2 YYEEEE. This CDR3 spans 15 amino acids. In DNA, the CDR3 is TGTGCCAGCAGCTTGGTCGGCAGGGAAATACCACCCCTCCACTTT. This codes for CASSLVGREIPPLHF. The complete variable domain, with remaining parts taken from reference TRBV5-6 and TRBJ1-6, reads DAGVTQSPTHLIKTRGQQVTLRCSPKSGHDTVSWYQQALGQGPQFIFQYYEEEERQRGNFPDRFSGHQFPNYSSELNVNALLLGDSALYLCASSLVGREIPPLHFGNGTRLTVT.

DNA of the CDR3: TGTGCCATCAGTGAGTCGGGACTAGCGGGCAACACCGGGGAGCTGTTTTTT. This gives the protein CAISESGLAGNTGELFF. This rearrangement joins TRBV10-3 to TRBJ2-2; 12 bases are a match to TRBD2. The CDR3 covers 17 residues. From germline, CDR1 is ENHRY and CDR2 SYGVKD. Trimming at V came to 0 bases and at J to 2 bases, leaving 1 base not matched to a gene.

V gene TRBV6-1 combines with J gene TRBJ2-5; D is uncertain. This CDR3 is 13 amino acids long. With 11 bases removed from V and 2 bases from J, the gap between germline ends came to 15 bases. Germline values: CDR1 MNHNS, CDR2 SASEGT. The CDR3 region is CASHHRGQETQYF. The CDR3 region has the DNA TGTGCCTCCCACCACCGTGGGCAAGAGACCCAGTACTTC.

The chain couples TRBV18 to TRBJ2-7; D unresolved. CDR1 is KGHSH and CDR2 is LQKENI in the germline V gene. The V gene lost 3 bases and the J gene lost 2 bases, with 14 bases spanning the gap. The CDR3 has 15 amino acids. The CDR3 spells CASSPAELRTYEQYF. The CDR3 DNA is TGTGCCAGCTCACCGGCGGAGCTGAGGACCTACGAGCAGTACTTC. Full variable domain (remainder filled in from reference TRBV18 and TRBJ2-7): NAGVMQNPRHLVRRRGQEARLRCSPMKGHSHVYWYRQLPEEGLKFMVYLQKENIIDESGMPKERFSAEFPKEGPSILRIQQVVRGDSAAYFCASSPAELRTYEQYFGPGTRLTVT.

This chain links TRBV9 with TRBJ2-5; D is ambiguous. This CDR3 region has 13 residues. V lost 4 bases and J 1 base, leaving 8 bases between the germline ends. Germline assignment: CDR1 SGDLS and CDR2 YYNGEE. CDR3 amino acids: CASSQSRQETQYF. The CDR3 coding sequence is TGTGCCAGCAGCCAATCCCGCCAAGAGACCCAGTACTTC. The full variable domain, in which reference TRBV9 and TRBJ2-5 provide the parts outside the CDR3, is DSGVTQTPKHLITATGQRVTLRCSPRSGDLSVYWYQQSLDQGLQFLIQYYNGEERAKGNILERFSAQQFPDLHSELNLSSLELGDSALYFCASSQSRQETQYFGPGTRLLVL.

The V gene is TRBV27, the J gene TRBJ1-2; D gene uncertain. The CDR3 loop spans 11 amino acids. V shed 6 bases and J shed 6 bases, with 8 bases lying between them. From germline, CDR1 is MNHEY and CDR2 SMNVEV (reference sequence). The DNA of the CDR3 is TGTGCCAGCAGGGGTATGAATGGCTACACCTTC. This translates into CASRGMNGYTF.

The CDR3: CASSLAGQLEGYTF. The CDR3 DNA is TGCGCCAGCAGCTTGGCCGGGCAGTTAGAGGGCTACACCTTC. The chain combines TRBV5-1 with TRBJ1-2; D remains unclear. V gave up 0 bases and J gave up 8 bases, with 14 bases separating them. The CDR3 is made up of 14 amino acids. Germline values: CDR1 SGHRS, CDR2 YFSETQ.

This clone has just a few counts. This chain uses TRBV10-1 with TRBJ2-7; D is undetermined. This CDR3 has 13 amino acids. Trimming took 8 bases from V and 3 from J, leaving 14 bases between them. CDR1 and CDR2 (germline): WNHNN, SYGVQD (reference sequence). The CDR3 bases are TGCGCCAGCCGGGCGGCACCACTCTACGAGCAGTACTTC. It is translated as CASRAAPLYEQYF.

Turning to this clone: Additional DNA sequences in this sample encode the identical CDR3. The CDR3 DNA sequence: TGTGCCAGCTCACAGGGGACAGGGGACGGCTACACCTTC. Translated, it gives CASSQGTGDGYTF. V gene TRBV18 combines with J gene TRBJ1-2, with 10 bases lining up with TRBD1. The germline V gene has CDR1 KGHSH and CDR2 LQKENI. This CDR3 is 13 amino acids long. V dropped 4 bases and J dropped 8; count of bases not matched to a gene: 4.

The chain carries TRBV5-6 and TRBJ1-4; perhaps TRBD1 as D (6 bases). CDR3 size: 16 residues. From germline, CDR1 is SGHDT and CDR2 YYEEEE. V dropped 5 bases and J dropped 3 bases, with 17 bases sitting between them. The CDR3 DNA reads as TGTGCCAGCAGAGAAGGGCGGGGGGCCCCTAATGAAAAACTGTTTTTT. Translated: CASREGRGAPNEKLFF. Supplemented by reference TRBV5-6 and TRBJ1-4, the full variable domain reads DAGVTQSPTHLIKTRGQQVTLRCSPKSGHDTVSWYQQALGQGPQFIFQYYEEEERQRGNFPDRFSGHQFPNYSSELNVNALLLGDSALYLCASREGRGAPNEKLFFGSGTQLSVL.

This chain links TRBV6-4 with TRBJ1-2; D not resolved. The CDR3 totals 14 residues. The germline V gene has CDR1 MRHNA and CDR2 SNTAGT. Between the trimmed V and J ends, which lost 0 bases and 7 bases, there was a span of 12 bases. The CDR3 region has the DNA TGTGCCAGCAGTGACTCGATAGAGGCTGGTGGCTACACCTTC. Translation gives CASSDSIEAGGYTF.

The table lists this clone with a count of one. The chain couples TRBV5-1 to TRBJ2-2; D gene unclear. V was pared by 6 bases and J by 5 bases, with 11 bases between. CDR1 SGHRS and CDR2 YFSETQ come from the germline V gene. The CDR3 is 13 amino acids. The CDR3 DNA follows: TGCGCCAGCACGGAGAGGAAGACCGGGGAGCTGTTTTTT. This sequence encodes CASTERKTGELFF.

This rearrangement joins TRBV4-1 to TRBJ1-5, with 9 bases matching TRBD1. The CDR3 consists of 16 residues. Germline values: CDR1 MGHRA, CDR2 YSYEKL. V dropped 0 bases and J dropped 7; count of bases not matched to a gene: 7. CDR3 DNA sequence: TGCGCCAGCAGCCAAGACGGGACAGGGCTAGGGCAGCCCCAGCATTTT. Encoded protein: CASSQDGTGLGQPQHF.

V gene TRBV13 combines with J gene TRBJ2-7; D might be TRBD2 (6 bases). This CDR3 is 14 amino acids long. Trimming took 5 bases from V and 2 from J, leaving 13 bases between them. Germline lookup yields CDR1 PRHDT and CDR2 FYEKMQ (reference sequence). The DNA for the CDR3 is TGTGCCAGCAGCGGGGGGACGCAAGCCTACGAGCAGTACTTC. It encodes CASSGGTQAYEQYF.

The CDR3 bases are TGTGCCAGCAGTGACAGGCTAGCGATGAAGAGGGAGCTGTTTTTT. Its translation: CASSDRLAMKRELFF. The rearrangement links TRBV2 to TRBJ2-2, with D maybe TRBD2 (6 bases). The V and J ends lost 3 bases and 9 bases respectively, with 17 bases between them. Germline lookup yields CDR1 SNHLY and CDR2 FYNNEI. CDR3 length: 15 residues.